Below are 15 T cell receptor beta chains sequenced from a single sample in a study of OX40 agonist ivuxolimab in advanced cancers. The repertoire was sequenced with immunoSEQ multiplex PCR; TCRdb's copy has only in-frame clones and lacks some. The sample holds some 90,000 clones; about 90% are singletons and the top ten take approximately 4%. Sample: CD4+ or CD8+ T cells sorted from blood, taken in a trial of the OX40 agonist ivuxolimab. All receptors come from an adult with an advanced solid tumor such as melanoma, head and neck, liver or kidney cancer.

J is TRBJ1-5 and V is TRBV18; D gene unclear. This CDR3 comprises 15 residues. The V end was cut by 5 bases, the J end by 3 bases, with 14 bases between. Per germline, CDR1 KGHSH and CDR2 LQKENI. DNA for the CDR3: TGTGCCAGCTCAATGGAGACTCTGAACAATCAGCCCCAGCATTTT. Protein: CASSMETLNNQPQHF.

As concerns this clone: At the DNA level, this CDR3 is encoded by other sequences in the same sample as well. This chain links TRBV5-4 with TRBJ2-7; 7 bases align to TRBD2. V lost 3 bases to trimming and J lost 5 bases; unmatched junction nucleotides: 8. The CDR3 covers 14 residues. Germline CDR1 and CDR2: SGHNT and YYREEE (reference sequence). This chain's CDR3 is CASSSLAARDEQYF. As DNA, the CDR3 is TGTGCCAGCAGCTCTCTAGCGGCCCGGGACGAGCAGTACTTC.

J is TRBJ2-7 and V is TRBV19; 11 positions match TRBD2. Germline V lookup: CDR1 LNHDA, CDR2 SQIVND (reference sequence). The CDR3 sequence is 14 residues long. Losses at the gene ends were 3 bases for V and 3 bases for J; bases not matched to a gene: 1. CDR3 sequence reads: CASSITSGSYEQYF. CDR3 in DNA: TGTGCCAGTAGTATTACTAGCGGGAGCTACGAGCAGTACTTC.

The chain carries TRBV6-5 and TRBJ1-5, with TRBD1 matching 11 bases. With 10 bases clipped from V and 7 bases from J, the junction kept 9 bases outside the gene matches. From germline, CDR1 is MNHEY and CDR2 SVGAGI. This CDR3 contains 14 residues. The CDR3 DNA follows: TGTGCCACCCGTTCCGGGACAGGGGGACAGCCCCAGCATTTT. Encoded protein: CATRSGTGGQPQHF.

The rearrangement joins TRBV25-1 to TRBJ1-1; D is possibly TRBD1 (5 bases). Per the germline V gene, CDR1 is MGHDK and CDR2 is SYGVNS. This CDR3 has 14 residues. With 6 bases removed from V and 0 bases from J, the gap between germline ends came to 11 bases. This chain's CDR3 is CASSRGLMNTEAFF. The CDR3 coding sequence is TGTGCCAGCAGCCGGGGCCTCATGAACACTGAAGCTTTCTTT.

The chain recombines TRBV9 with TRBJ1-4; tentative D call: TRBD1 (6 bases). CDR3 size: 16 residues. The V gene lost 3 bases and the J gene lost 5 bases, with 17 bases spanning the gap. Germline loops: CDR1 SGDLS, CDR2 YYNGEE. The CDR3 DNA reads as TGTGCCAGCAGCGATGTGCCAGGACAGACCAATGAAAAACTGTTTTTT. Amino acids: CASSDVPGQTNEKLFF.

This chain connects TRBV7-2 to TRBJ2-3; 8 nucleotides align to TRBD1. Germline V gene data show CDR1 as SGHTA and CDR2 as FQGNSA. This CDR3 spans 15 amino acids. Trimming at V came to 5 bases and at J to 4 bases, leaving 8 bases not matched to a gene. The CDR3 region is CASSPGQGGADTQYF. CDR3 in DNA: TGTGCCAGCAGCCCCGGACAGGGTGGGGCAGATACGCAGTATTTT.

V usage is TRBV6-5 and J usage is TRBJ1-1; no definite D call. Trimming took off 4 bases at V and 3 bases at J, with 9 bases between the two ends. There are 13 residues in the CDR3. Looked up from germline, CDR1 is MNHEY and CDR2 is SVGAGI. CDR3 sequence reads: CASSSGRDTEAFF. CDR3 sequence (DNA): TGTGCCAGCAGTTCTGGACGGGACACTGAAGCTTTCTTT.

This clone was seen only a few times. This sequence joins TRBV10-2 and TRBJ2-7; 9 positions match TRBD2. The ends lost 5 bases at V and 7 bases at J; junction bases unmatched: 3. The CDR3 length is 12 residues. Germline CDR1 reads WSHSY; CDR2 reads SAAADI. CDR3 sequence reads: CASSLAGEEQYV. In DNA form, the CDR3 reads TGCGCCAGCAGTTTAGCGGGAGAGGAGCAGTACGTC.

V is TRBV7-2 and J is TRBJ2-5, with D unclear. Germline CDR1 SGHTA, CDR2 FQGNSA. This CDR3 has 13 residues. V shed 1 base and J shed 5 bases, with 8 bases lying between them. The CDR3 coding sequence is TGTGCCAGCAGCTTAGGAGTAAGGGAGACCCAGTACTTC. Encoded protein: CASSLGVRETQYF.

The chain carries TRBV11-2 and TRBJ1-1; a possible D gene is TRBD1 (5 bases). The CDR3 length is 15 residues. The germline V and J ends were trimmed by 5 bases and 2 bases, with 15 bases remaining between them. Germline V gives CDR1 SGHAT, CDR2 FQNNGV. CDR3 amino acids: CASSGRQTFNTEAFF. As DNA, the CDR3 is TGTGCCAGCAGCGGAAGACAGACCTTCAACACTGAAGCTTTCTTT.

The chain is built from TRBV5-6 and TRBJ2-1, with 7 bases lining up with TRBD2. This CDR3 spans 15 amino acids. The trim removed 0 bases at V and 2 bases at J, leaving 2 bases unmatched. The germline V gene encodes CDR1 SGHDT and CDR2 YYEEEE. CDR3 bases: TGTGCCAGCAGCTTGGCTCTAGCGGCCTACAATGAGCAGTTCTTC. This codes for CASSLALAAYNEQFF. Full variable domain (outside the CDR3, taken from reference TRBV5-6 and TRBJ2-1): DAGVTQSPTHLIKTRGQQVTLRCSPKSGHDTVSWYQQALGQGPQFIFQYYEEEERQRGNFPDRFSGHQFPNYSSELNVNALLLGDSALYLCASSLALAAYNEQFFGPGTRLTVL.

This rearrangement joins TRBV5-1 to TRBJ2-7; the D gene is possibly TRBD1 (6 bases). Looked up from germline, CDR1 is SGHRS and CDR2 is YFSETQ. Trimming took 4 bases from V and 4 from J, leaving 15 bases between them. CDR3 size: 14 residues. The CDR3 DNA follows: TGCGCCAGCAGCAGGGAAGGGGGACCTTACGAGCAGTACTTC. Amino acids: CASSREGGPYEQYF.

V is TRBV28 and J is TRBJ1-3; D not resolved. The length of the CDR3 is 14 residues. V was pared by 3 bases and J by 3 bases, with 9 bases between. The germline CDR1 and CDR2 sequences are MDHEN and SYDVKM. Here the CDR3 DNA reads TGTGCCAGCAGTTTTTGGGCCGGTGGAAACACCATATATTTT. This codes for CASSFWAGGNTIYF.

The chain is built from TRBV2 and TRBJ2-6; D unclear. The CDR3 extends over 15 amino acids. CDR1 SNHLY and CDR2 FYNNEI come from the germline V gene. V was pared by 6 bases and J by 0 bases, with 9 bases between. The CDR3 protein is CASRETDSGANVLTF. CDR3 in DNA: TGTGCCAGCAGAGAGACGGACTCTGGGGCCAACGTCCTGACTTTC.